This T cell receptor beta chain was identified during a study of Tregs in tolerant kidney transplant recipients. CD4+CD25+CD127- Tregs, CD4+CD25- non-Tregs, CD4 and CD8 cells were sorted. Germline lookup yields CDR1 LNHDA and CDR2 SQIVND (reference sequence). This CDR3 is built from 12 residues. Trimming cost V 6 bases and J 6 bases; bases outside gene matches: 1. Broader study findings: Some patients' samples used different primers over time, so nucleotide sequences weren't comparable. Biological reproducibility was not directly addressed, but technical replication error appeared minimal.

As to this clone: Its antigen is undetermined. The CDR3 goes on 3 residues after the read ends, and that part is filled in from the germline J gene.

Assay: immunoSEQ multiplex PCR; the TCRdb copy retains only in-frame clones and omits some. The sample table sets out around 33,000 clones. The chain couples TRBV19 to TRBJ1-5; 8 positions agree with TRBD1. The source is a human donor who received a combined kidney and bone marrow transplant. Sequenced material: CD8+ T cells from blood, taken before the transplant. The sequenced part of the CDR3 DNA is TGTGCCAGTAGACAGGGGGGTCAGCCC. This sequence encodes CASRQGGQP. The complete CDR3 reads CASRQGGQPQHF.